This TCR beta chain was obtained from a study of CD8 T cells in Susac syndrome. Study outcomes and limitations: The study admitted that it had a relatively small number of individuals in its TCR sequencing and HLA analysis.

Sequencing of TCR beta was performed on blood CD8+ T cells and on blood CD4+ T cells. The patients serving as multiple sclerosis controls were treatment-naive. They had stable or active relapsing-remitting disease and fulfilled revised McDonald criteria. As regards this clonotype: The antigen is undetermined.

Germline CDR1 and CDR2: SGHAT and FQNNGV. There are 15 residues in the CDR3. Trimming removed 4 bases from V and 12 bases from J; junction bases left unmatched: 10. After extraction with the RNeasy kit, roughly 0.45 to 1 ug of the RNA was reverse transcribed using random hexamers. Across 54 Vbeta and 13 Jbeta, TCR beta CDR3 was amplified with immunoSEQ multiplex PCR. Each CDR3 protein is one row after TCRdb ran MiXCR on the immunoSEQ multiplex PCR reads. The sample gives around 270,000 distinct CDR3 sequences, roughly 85% of which show up once; around 0.22% is in the top ten. The TCR comes from a human donor with multiple sclerosis. The chain combines TRBV11-2 with TRBJ2-1, with 12 bases lining up with TRBD2. The sample taken for sequencing was CD8+ T cells from PBMCs. CDR3 protein: CASSSAASGRAWQFF. In DNA, the CDR3 is TGTGCCAGCAGCTCCGCCGCTAGCGGGAGGGCCTGGCAGTTCTTC.